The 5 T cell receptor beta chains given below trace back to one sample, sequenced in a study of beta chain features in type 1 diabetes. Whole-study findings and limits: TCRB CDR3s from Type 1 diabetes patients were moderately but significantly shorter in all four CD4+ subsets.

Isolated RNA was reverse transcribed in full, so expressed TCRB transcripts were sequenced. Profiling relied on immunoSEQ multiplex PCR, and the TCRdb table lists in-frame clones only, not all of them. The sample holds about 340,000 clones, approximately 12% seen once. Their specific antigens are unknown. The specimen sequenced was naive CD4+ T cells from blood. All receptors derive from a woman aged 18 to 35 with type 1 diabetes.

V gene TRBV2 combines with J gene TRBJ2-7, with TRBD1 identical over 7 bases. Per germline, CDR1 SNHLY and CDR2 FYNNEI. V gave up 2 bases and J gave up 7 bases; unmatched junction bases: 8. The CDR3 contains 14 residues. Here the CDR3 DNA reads TGTGCCAGCAGTGAATCCTGGACAGGATTTGAGCAGTACTTC. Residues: CASSESWTGFEQYF.

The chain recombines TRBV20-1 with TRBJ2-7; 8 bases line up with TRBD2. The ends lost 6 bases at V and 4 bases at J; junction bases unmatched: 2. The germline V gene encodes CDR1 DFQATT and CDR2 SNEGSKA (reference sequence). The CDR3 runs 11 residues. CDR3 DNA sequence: TGCAGTGCGGGACTAGGTTACGAGCAGTACGTC. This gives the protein CSAGLGYEQYV.

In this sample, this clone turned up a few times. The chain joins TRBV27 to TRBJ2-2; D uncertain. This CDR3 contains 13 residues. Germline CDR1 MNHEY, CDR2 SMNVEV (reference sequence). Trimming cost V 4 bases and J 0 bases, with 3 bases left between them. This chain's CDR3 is CASSWPNTGELFF. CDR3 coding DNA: TGTGCCAGCAGTTGGCCGAACACCGGGGAGCTGTTTTTT.

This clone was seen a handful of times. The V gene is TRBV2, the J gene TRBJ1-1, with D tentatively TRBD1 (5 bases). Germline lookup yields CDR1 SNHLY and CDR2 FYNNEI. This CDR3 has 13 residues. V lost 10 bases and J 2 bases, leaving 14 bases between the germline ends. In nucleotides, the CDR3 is TGTGCCAACCCGAATCAGGGAAACACTGAAGCTTTCTTT. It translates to CANPNQGNTEAFF.

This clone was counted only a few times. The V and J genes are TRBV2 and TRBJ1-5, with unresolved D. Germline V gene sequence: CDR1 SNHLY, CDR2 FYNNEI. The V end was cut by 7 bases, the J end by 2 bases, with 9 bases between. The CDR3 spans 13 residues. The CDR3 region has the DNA TGTGCCAGCACCTCCACAGGCAATCAGCCCCAGCATTTT. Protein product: CASTSTGNQPQHF.